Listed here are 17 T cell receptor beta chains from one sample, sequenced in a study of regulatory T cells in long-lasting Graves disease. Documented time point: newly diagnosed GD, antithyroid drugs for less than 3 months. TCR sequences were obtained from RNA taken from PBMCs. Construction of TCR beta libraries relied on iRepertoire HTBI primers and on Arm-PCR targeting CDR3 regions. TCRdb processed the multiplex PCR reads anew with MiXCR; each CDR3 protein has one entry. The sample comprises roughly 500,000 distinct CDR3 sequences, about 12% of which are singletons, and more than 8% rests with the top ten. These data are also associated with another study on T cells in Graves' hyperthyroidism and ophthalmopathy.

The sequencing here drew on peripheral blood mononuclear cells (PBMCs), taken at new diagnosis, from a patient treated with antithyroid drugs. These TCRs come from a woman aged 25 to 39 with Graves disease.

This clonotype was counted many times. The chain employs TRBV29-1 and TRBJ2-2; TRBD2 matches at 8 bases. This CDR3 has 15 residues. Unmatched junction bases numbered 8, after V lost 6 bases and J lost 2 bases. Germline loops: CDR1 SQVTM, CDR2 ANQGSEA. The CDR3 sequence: CSVAVAGLNTGELFF. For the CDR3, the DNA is TGCAGCGTGGCTGTAGCGGGACTTAACACCGGGGAGCTGTTTTTT.

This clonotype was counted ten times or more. In DNA form, the CDR3 reads TGCGCCAGCAGTGAGAATGGTCCTAGCGCAGGAGATACGCAGTATTTT. Protein product: CASSENGPSAGDTQYF. The gene calls are TRBV10-1 and TRBJ2-3, with D possibly being TRBD2 (6 bases). The CDR3 covers 16 residues. CDR1 and CDR2 from the germline V gene are WNHNN and SYGVQD (reference sequence). V was trimmed by 2 bases and J by 5 bases, leaving 17 bases between them.

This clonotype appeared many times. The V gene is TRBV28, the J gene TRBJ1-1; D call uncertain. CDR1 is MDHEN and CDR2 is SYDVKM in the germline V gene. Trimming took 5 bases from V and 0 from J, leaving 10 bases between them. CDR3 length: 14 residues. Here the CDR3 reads CASSLGEMNTEAFF. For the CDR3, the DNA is TGTGCCAGCAGTCTGGGCGAAATGAACACTGAAGCTTTCTTT.

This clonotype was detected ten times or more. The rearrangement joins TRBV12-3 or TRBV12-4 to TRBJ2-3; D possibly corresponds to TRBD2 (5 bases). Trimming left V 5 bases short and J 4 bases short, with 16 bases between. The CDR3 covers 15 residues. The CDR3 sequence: CASSLLERAADTQYF. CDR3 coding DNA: TGTGCCAGCAGTCTCTTAGAGAGGGCCGCAGATACGCAGTATTTT.

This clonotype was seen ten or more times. In DNA form, the CDR3 reads TGTGCCAGCACGGGTGGGAGACACCACAATGAGCAGTTCTTC. Encoded protein: CASTGGRHHNEQFF. This sequence joins TRBV7-9 and TRBJ2-1, with D maybe TRBD2 (5 bases). The CDR3 totals 14 residues. With 7 bases removed from V and 5 bases from J, the gap between germline ends came to 15 bases. Germline CDR1 is SEHNR and CDR2 is FQNEAQ (reference sequence). The entire variable domain, with the rest obtained from reference TRBV7-9 and TRBJ2-1, is as follows: DTGVSQNPRHKITKRGQNVTFRCDPISEHNRLYWYRQTLGQGPEFLTYFQNEAQLEKSRLLSDRFSAERPKGSFSTLEIQRTEQGDSAMYLCASTGGRHHNEQFFGPGTRLTVL.

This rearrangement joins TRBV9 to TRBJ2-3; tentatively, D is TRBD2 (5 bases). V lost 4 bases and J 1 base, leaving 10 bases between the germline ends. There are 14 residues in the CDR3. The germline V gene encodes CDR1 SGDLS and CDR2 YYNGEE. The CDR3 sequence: CASSLGSGTDTQYF. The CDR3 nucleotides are TGTGCCAGCAGCTTAGGGAGCGGCACAGATACGCAGTATTTT. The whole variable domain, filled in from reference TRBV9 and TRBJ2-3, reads DSGVTQTPKHLITATGQRVTLRCSPRSGDLSVYWYQQSLDQGLQFLIQYYNGEERAKGNILERFSAQQFPDLHSELNLSSLELGDSALYFCASSLGSGTDTQYFGPGTRLTVL.

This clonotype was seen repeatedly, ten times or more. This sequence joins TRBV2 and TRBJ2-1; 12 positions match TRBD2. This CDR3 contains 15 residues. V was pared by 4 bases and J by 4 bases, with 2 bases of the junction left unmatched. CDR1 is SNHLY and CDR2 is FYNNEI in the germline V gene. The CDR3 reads CASSGLAGDYNEQFF. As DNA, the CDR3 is TGTGCCAGCAGTGGACTAGCGGGAGATTACAATGAGCAGTTCTTC.

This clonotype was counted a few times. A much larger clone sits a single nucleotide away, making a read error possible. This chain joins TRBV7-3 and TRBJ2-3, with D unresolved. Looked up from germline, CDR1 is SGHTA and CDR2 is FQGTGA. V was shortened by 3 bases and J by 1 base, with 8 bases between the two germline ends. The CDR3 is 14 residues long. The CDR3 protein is CASSFGRGTDTQYF. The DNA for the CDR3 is TGTGCCAGCAGCTTTGGTAGAGGCACAGATACGCAGTATTTT.

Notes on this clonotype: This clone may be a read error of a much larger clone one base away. The CDR3 region is CASSQMGQNNGKLFF. The DNA of the CDR3 is TGCGCCAGCAGCCAGATGGGACAGAATAATGGAAAACTGTTTTTT. The chain links TRBV5-1 to TRBJ1-4; 7 bases map to TRBD1. The CDR3 is 15 residues long. Looked up from germline, CDR1 is SGHRS and CDR2 is YFSETQ.

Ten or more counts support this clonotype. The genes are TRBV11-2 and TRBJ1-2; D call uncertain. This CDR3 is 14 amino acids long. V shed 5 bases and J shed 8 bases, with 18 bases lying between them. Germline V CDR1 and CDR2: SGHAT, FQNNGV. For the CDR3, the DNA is TGTGCCAGCAGCGTAAGGCCCCTTATAGGGGGCTACACCTTC. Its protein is CASSVRPLIGGYTF.

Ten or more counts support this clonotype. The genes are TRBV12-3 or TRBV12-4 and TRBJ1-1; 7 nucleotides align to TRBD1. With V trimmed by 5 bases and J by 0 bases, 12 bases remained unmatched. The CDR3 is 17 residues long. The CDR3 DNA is TGTGCCAGCAGTGCCGGGACAGAAACCTACATGAACACTGAAGCTTTCTTT. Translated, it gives CASSAGTETYMNTEAFF.

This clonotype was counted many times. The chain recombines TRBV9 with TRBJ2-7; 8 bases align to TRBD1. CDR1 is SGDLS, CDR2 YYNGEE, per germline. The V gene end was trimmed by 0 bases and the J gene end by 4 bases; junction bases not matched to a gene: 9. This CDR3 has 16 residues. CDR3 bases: TGTGCCAGCAGCGTAGGAGGGACAGGAGGGCCTTACGAGCAGTACTTC. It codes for CASSVGGTGGPYEQYF.

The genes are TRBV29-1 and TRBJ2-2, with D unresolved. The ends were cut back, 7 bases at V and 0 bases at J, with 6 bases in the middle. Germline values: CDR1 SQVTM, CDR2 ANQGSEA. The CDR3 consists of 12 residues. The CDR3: CSGDSNTGELFF. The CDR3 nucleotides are TGCAGCGGGGATTCGAACACCGGGGAGCTGTTTTTT.

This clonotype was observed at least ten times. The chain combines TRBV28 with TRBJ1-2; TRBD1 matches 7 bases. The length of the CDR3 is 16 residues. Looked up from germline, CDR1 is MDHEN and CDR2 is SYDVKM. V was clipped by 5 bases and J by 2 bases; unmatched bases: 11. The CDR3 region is CASSRAGTVDNYGYTF. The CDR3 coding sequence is TGTGCCAGCAGTCGAGCCGGGACAGTAGACAACTATGGCTACACCTTC.

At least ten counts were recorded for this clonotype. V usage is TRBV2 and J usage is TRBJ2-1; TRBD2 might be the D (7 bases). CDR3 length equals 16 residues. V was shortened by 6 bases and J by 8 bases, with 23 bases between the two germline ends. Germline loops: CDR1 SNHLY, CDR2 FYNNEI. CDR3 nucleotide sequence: TGTGCCAGCAGAGACCGGAGGGGGGGACTGGTCTATGAGCAGTTCTTC. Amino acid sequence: CASRDRRGGLVYEQFF.

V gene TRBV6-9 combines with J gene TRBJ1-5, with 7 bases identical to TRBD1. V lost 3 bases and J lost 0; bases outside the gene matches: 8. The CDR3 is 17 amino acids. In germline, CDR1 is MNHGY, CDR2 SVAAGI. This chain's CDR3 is CASSYGPGQYSNQPQHF. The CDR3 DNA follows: TGTGCCAGCAGTTACGGACCGGGACAGTATAGCAATCAGCCCCAGCATTTT.

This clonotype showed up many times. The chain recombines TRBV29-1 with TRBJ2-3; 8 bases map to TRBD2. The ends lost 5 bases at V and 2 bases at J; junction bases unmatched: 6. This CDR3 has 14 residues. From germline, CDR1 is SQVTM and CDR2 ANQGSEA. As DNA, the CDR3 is TGCAGCGTTCAAACGGGAGGGCTCACAGATACGCAGTATTTT. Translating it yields CSVQTGGLTDTQYF.